The 7 T cell receptor beta chains below all came from one sample that was sequenced in a study of cytomegalovirus exposure and HLA in healthy donors. PCR amplification relied on 60 Vbeta primers (plus 13 Jbeta primers). TCRdb's table, derived via immunoSEQ multiplex PCR, lists solely in-frame clones and lacks some. This sample has around 99,000 clones, with roughly 76% found just once. The sequenced sample was PBMCs. All receptors derive from a man between 18 and 29 years old in good health and CMV-seronegative.

In nucleotides, the CDR3 is TGCGCCAGCAGCCCAACGTTCGGGACTAATGAAAAACTGTTTTTT. This codes for CASSPTFGTNEKLFF. The chain is built from TRBV5-1 and TRBJ1-4; D is undetermined. Looked up from germline, CDR1 is SGHRS and CDR2 is YFSETQ. This CDR3 comprises 15 residues. V shed 4 bases and J shed 2 bases, with 12 bases lying between them.

This clone has a single count. The chain couples TRBV19 to TRBJ2-1; 8 nucleotides agree with TRBD2. This CDR3 contains 16 residues. Germline V gene lookup returns CDR1 LNHDA and CDR2 SQIVND (reference sequence). V trimming: 5 bases; J trimming: 0 bases; junction bases outside the gene matches: 6. Written as DNA, the CDR3 is TGTGCCAGTAGTTCTCGGGGGGGGACCTCCTACAATGAGCAGTTCTTC. It codes for CASSSRGGTSYNEQFF.

The chain combines TRBV7-3 with TRBJ2-2; D gene ambiguous. V gave up 3 bases and J gave up 5 bases, with 7 bases separating them. The CDR3 has 13 amino acids. Germline V gene sequence: CDR1 SGHTA, CDR2 FQGTGA. The CDR3 loop reads CASSFSETGELFF. DNA for the CDR3: TGTGCCAGCAGCTTTTCGGAGACCGGGGAGCTGTTTTTT.

V is TRBV14 and J is TRBJ2-3, with 10 bases matching TRBD1. The CDR3 spans 17 residues. Germline values: CDR1 SGHDN, CDR2 FVKESK. V lost 5 bases to trimming and J lost 2 bases; unmatched junction nucleotides: 10. The CDR3 nucleotides read TGTGCCAGCAGCGCGACGGGGACAGGGGCGGTCACAGATACGCAGTATTTT. Protein product: CASSATGTGAVTDTQYF.

This chain joins TRBV25-1 and TRBJ1-1; D is ambiguous. Per germline, CDR1 MGHDK and CDR2 SYGVNS. The CDR3 totals 14 residues. V dropped 1 base and J dropped 5 bases, with 11 bases sitting between them. The CDR3 here is CASSESGRWTEAFF. The CDR3 DNA reads as TGTGCCAGCAGTGAATCTGGCAGGTGGACTGAAGCTTTCTTT. Full variable domain (missing parts from reference TRBV25-1 and TRBJ1-1): EADIYQTPRYLVIGTGKKITLECSQTMGHDKMYWYQQDPGMELHLIHYSYGVNSTEKGDLSSESTVSRIRTEHFPLTLESARPSHTSQYLCASSESGRWTEAFFGQGTRLTVV.

This chain connects TRBV7-3 to TRBJ2-7; 9 nucleotides line up with TRBD2. CDR3 length equals 14 residues. Germline V lookup: CDR1 SGHTA, CDR2 FQGTGA. V shed 5 bases and J 8 bases; nucleotides not matched to a gene: 10. DNA of the CDR3: TGTGCCAGCAGCCCCGGGGCTAGCGGGGCTAAGCAGTACTTC. This gives the protein CASSPGASGAKQYF. Supplemented by reference TRBV7-3 and TRBJ2-7, the full variable domain reads GAGVSQTPSNKVTEKGKYVELRCDPISGHTALYWYRQSLGQGPEFLIYFQGTGAADDSGLPNDRFFAVRPEGSVSTLKIQRTERGDSAVYLCASSPGASGAKQYFGPGTRLTVT.

This clone has just one count. The rearrangement joins TRBV6-1 to TRBJ2-7; 7 bases align to TRBD2. This CDR3 is 15 amino acids long. Germline CDR1 is MNHNS and CDR2 is SASEGT. J was trimmed by 9 bases and V by 7 bases; bases with no gene match: 18. The CDR3, as DNA: TGTGCCAGCACCGAACCTGGCGGGAGTGTTTGGGGGCAGTACTTC. The encoded protein is CASTEPGGSVWGQYF.